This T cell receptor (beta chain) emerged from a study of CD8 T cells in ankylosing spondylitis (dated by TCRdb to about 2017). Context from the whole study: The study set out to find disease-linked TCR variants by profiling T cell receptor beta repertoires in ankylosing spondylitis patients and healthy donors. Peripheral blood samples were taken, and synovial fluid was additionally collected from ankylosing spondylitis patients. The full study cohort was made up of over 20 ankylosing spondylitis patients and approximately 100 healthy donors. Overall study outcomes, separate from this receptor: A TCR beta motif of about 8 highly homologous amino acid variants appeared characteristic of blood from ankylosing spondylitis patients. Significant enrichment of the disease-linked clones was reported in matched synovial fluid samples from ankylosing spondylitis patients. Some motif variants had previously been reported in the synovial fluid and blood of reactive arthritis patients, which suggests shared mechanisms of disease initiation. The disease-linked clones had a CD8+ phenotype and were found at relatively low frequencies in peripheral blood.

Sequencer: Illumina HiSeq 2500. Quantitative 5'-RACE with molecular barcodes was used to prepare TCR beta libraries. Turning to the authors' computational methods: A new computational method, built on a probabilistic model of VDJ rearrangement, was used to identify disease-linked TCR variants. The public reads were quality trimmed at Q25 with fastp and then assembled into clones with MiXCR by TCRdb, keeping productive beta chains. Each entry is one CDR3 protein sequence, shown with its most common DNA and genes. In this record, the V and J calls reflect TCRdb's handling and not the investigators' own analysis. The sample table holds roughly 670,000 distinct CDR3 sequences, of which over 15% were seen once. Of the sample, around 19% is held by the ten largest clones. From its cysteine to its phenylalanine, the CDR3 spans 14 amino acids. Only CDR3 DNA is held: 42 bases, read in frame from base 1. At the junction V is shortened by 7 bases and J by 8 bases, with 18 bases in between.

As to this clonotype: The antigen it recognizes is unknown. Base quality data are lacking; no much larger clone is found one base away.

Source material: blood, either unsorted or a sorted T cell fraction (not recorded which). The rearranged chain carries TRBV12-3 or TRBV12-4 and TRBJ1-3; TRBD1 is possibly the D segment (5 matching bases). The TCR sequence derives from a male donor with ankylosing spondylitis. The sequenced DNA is TGTGCCAGCAACCGTGGGGGGAGTGGGGACACCATATATTTT. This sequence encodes CASNRGGSGDTIYF.